This entry describes one T cell receptor (beta chain). Its antigen is currently unknown. CDR3 size: 16 residues. Trimming left V 1 base short and J 1 base short, with 14 bases between. Germline V gives CDR1 LGHDT, CDR2 YNNKEL (reference sequence). Stated treatment: about 20 received Ad26.COV2.S at low or high dose, single or two shots; 5 received placebo; per-sample allocation not given. The samples date from day 63 after the first vaccine or placebo injection. These data are taken from a study of Ad26.COV2.S vaccination and SARS-CoV-2 variants. Produced via immunoSEQ multiplex PCR; TCRdb's table is partial and in-frame only. This sample has over 400,000 clones; around 91% occur once, and the top ten carry about 4.1%. Study conclusions and caveats: Considerable breadth of spike-specific CD8+ and CD4+ T cell responses has reportedly been documented following vaccination.

The chain has TRBV3-1 (or the pseudogene TRBV3-2) and TRBJ2-7; a possible D gene is TRBD2 (5 bases). Source: peripheral blood, taken in a trial of Ad26.COV2.S vaccine versus placebo. This receptor was taken from a person aged 18-65 years who received the Ad26.COV2.S COVID-19 vaccine or a placebo. DNA of the CDR3: TGTGCCAGCAGCCAAGTAGGCAGCGGACTGTCCTACGAGCAGTACTTC. Translation gives CASSQVGSGLSYEQYF.